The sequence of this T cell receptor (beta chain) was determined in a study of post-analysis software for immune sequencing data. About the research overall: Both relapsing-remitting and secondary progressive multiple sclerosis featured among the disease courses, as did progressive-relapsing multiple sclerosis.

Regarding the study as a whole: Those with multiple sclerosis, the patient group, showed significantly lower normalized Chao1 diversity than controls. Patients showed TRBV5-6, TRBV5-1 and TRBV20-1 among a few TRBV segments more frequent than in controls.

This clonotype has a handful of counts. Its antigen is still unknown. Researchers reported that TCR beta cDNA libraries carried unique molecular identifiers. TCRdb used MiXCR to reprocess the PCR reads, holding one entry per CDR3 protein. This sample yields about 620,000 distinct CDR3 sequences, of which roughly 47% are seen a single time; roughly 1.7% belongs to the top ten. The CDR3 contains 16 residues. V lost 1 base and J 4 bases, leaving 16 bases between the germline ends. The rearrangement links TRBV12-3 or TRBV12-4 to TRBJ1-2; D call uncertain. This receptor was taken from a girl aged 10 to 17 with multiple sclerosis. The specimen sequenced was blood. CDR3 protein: CASSLDAVSSSYGYTF. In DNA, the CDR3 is TGTGCCAGCAGTTTAGACGCGGTCAGTTCGTCCTATGGCTACACCTTC.